This T cell receptor beta chain was sequenced for a study of response to subunit inactivated influenza vaccine. TCRdb recomputed calls from the RT-PCR reads with MiXCR, one row per CDR3 protein. The table has a few hundred thousand distinct CDR3 sequences, 10% to 11% seen once; the top ten hold around 12%. This clonotype was seen only a few times. The antigen is not known. Broader study findings: Each seasonal influenza vaccination recruits few new T cells, the authors suggested.

The input for sequencing was PBMCs from blood, taken roughly 45 days after vaccination. The TCR sequence derives from a man aged 45-60 years who received an inactivated influenza vaccine.

The CDR3 DNA is TGTGCCAGCAGTTCCAGGCGACTAGCCTGGGGTCTTACGAACACCGGGGAGCTGTTTTTT. Protein sequence: CASSSRRLAWGLTNTGELFF. J is TRBJ2-2 and V is TRBV12-3 or TRBV12-4, with 7 bases fitting TRBD2. The ends lost 4 bases at V and 0 bases at J; junction bases unmatched: 17. The CDR3 covers 20 residues.